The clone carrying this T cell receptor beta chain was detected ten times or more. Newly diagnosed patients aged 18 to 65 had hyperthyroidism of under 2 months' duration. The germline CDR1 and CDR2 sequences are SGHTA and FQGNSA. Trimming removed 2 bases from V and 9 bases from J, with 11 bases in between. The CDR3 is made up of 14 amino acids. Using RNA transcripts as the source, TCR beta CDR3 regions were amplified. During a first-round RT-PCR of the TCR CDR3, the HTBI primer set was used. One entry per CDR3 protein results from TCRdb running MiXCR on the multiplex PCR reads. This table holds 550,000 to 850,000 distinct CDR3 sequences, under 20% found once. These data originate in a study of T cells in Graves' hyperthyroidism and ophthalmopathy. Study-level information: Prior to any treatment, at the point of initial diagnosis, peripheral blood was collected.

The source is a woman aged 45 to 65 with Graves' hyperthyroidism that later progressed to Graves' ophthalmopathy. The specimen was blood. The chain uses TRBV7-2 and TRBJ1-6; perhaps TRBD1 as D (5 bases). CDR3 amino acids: CASSLYQGVSPLHF. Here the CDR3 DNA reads TGTGCCAGCAGCTTATACCAGGGAGTTTCACCCCTCCACTTT.